This T cell receptor (beta chain) was sequenced for a study of cytomegalovirus exposure and HLA in healthy donors. This clone showed up just once. From germline, CDR1 is LGHNT and CDR2 FRNRAP. The V segment lost 1 base and the J segment 4 bases; nucleotides outside the gene matches: 7. This CDR3 is built from 16 residues. The PCR used 60 Vbeta and 13 Jbeta primers. TCRdb's copy holds only in-frame clones and misses some; the assay was immunoSEQ multiplex PCR. The sample yields 100,000 to 150,000 clones, about three quarters seen once. The gene calls are TRBV12-5 and TRBJ1-5, with 7 nucleotides matching TRBD1. Specimen: PBMCs. The receptor's source is a woman in her sixties in good health and CMV-seropositive. The CDR3 here is CASGLAPRDRNQPQHF. CDR3 DNA: TGTGCTAGTGGTTTGGCCCCCCGGGACAGAAATCAGCCCCAGCATTTT.